This record covers a single T cell receptor beta chain. Its matching antigen is unknown. The method was immunoSEQ multiplex PCR; TCRdb's version includes in-frame clones alone and lacks a portion of them. Of about 8,600 clones in the sample, nearly 90% are singletons; the top ten hold approximately 6.3%. The time point denotes: week 3, after first cycle of checkpoint inhibitor. Blood was drawn before treatment and at week 3 after checkpoint blockade. Disease control meant complete response, partial response or stable disease at 12 weeks. This record comes from a study of blood T cell dynamics during melanoma immunotherapy. Study observations and caveats: Disease-control patients' PBMC repertoires became either more clonal or more diverse at W3. Clones driving repertoire changes may be melanoma-specific or general immune activation.

This TCR was recovered from a human donor with melanoma. This sample comprised blood, obtained from a patient treated with checkpoint blockade.

DNA of the CDR3: TGTGCCAGCGGCCCCGGGACCGATCCCTACGAGCAGTACTTC. This gives the protein CASGPGTDPYEQYF. The chain carries TRBV2 and TRBJ2-7, with D perhaps matching TRBD1 or TRBD2 (5 bases each). Trimming removed 8 bases from V and 2 bases from J, with 16 bases in between. This CDR3 is built from 14 residues. From germline, CDR1 is SNHLY and CDR2 FYNNEI. The full variable domain, completed using reference TRBV2 and TRBJ2-7, is EPEVTQTPSHQVTQMGQEVILRCVPISNHLYFYWYRQILGQKVEFLVSFYNNEISEKSEIFDDQFSVERPDGSNFTLKIRSTKLEDSAMYFCASGPGTDPYEQYFGPGTRLTVT.